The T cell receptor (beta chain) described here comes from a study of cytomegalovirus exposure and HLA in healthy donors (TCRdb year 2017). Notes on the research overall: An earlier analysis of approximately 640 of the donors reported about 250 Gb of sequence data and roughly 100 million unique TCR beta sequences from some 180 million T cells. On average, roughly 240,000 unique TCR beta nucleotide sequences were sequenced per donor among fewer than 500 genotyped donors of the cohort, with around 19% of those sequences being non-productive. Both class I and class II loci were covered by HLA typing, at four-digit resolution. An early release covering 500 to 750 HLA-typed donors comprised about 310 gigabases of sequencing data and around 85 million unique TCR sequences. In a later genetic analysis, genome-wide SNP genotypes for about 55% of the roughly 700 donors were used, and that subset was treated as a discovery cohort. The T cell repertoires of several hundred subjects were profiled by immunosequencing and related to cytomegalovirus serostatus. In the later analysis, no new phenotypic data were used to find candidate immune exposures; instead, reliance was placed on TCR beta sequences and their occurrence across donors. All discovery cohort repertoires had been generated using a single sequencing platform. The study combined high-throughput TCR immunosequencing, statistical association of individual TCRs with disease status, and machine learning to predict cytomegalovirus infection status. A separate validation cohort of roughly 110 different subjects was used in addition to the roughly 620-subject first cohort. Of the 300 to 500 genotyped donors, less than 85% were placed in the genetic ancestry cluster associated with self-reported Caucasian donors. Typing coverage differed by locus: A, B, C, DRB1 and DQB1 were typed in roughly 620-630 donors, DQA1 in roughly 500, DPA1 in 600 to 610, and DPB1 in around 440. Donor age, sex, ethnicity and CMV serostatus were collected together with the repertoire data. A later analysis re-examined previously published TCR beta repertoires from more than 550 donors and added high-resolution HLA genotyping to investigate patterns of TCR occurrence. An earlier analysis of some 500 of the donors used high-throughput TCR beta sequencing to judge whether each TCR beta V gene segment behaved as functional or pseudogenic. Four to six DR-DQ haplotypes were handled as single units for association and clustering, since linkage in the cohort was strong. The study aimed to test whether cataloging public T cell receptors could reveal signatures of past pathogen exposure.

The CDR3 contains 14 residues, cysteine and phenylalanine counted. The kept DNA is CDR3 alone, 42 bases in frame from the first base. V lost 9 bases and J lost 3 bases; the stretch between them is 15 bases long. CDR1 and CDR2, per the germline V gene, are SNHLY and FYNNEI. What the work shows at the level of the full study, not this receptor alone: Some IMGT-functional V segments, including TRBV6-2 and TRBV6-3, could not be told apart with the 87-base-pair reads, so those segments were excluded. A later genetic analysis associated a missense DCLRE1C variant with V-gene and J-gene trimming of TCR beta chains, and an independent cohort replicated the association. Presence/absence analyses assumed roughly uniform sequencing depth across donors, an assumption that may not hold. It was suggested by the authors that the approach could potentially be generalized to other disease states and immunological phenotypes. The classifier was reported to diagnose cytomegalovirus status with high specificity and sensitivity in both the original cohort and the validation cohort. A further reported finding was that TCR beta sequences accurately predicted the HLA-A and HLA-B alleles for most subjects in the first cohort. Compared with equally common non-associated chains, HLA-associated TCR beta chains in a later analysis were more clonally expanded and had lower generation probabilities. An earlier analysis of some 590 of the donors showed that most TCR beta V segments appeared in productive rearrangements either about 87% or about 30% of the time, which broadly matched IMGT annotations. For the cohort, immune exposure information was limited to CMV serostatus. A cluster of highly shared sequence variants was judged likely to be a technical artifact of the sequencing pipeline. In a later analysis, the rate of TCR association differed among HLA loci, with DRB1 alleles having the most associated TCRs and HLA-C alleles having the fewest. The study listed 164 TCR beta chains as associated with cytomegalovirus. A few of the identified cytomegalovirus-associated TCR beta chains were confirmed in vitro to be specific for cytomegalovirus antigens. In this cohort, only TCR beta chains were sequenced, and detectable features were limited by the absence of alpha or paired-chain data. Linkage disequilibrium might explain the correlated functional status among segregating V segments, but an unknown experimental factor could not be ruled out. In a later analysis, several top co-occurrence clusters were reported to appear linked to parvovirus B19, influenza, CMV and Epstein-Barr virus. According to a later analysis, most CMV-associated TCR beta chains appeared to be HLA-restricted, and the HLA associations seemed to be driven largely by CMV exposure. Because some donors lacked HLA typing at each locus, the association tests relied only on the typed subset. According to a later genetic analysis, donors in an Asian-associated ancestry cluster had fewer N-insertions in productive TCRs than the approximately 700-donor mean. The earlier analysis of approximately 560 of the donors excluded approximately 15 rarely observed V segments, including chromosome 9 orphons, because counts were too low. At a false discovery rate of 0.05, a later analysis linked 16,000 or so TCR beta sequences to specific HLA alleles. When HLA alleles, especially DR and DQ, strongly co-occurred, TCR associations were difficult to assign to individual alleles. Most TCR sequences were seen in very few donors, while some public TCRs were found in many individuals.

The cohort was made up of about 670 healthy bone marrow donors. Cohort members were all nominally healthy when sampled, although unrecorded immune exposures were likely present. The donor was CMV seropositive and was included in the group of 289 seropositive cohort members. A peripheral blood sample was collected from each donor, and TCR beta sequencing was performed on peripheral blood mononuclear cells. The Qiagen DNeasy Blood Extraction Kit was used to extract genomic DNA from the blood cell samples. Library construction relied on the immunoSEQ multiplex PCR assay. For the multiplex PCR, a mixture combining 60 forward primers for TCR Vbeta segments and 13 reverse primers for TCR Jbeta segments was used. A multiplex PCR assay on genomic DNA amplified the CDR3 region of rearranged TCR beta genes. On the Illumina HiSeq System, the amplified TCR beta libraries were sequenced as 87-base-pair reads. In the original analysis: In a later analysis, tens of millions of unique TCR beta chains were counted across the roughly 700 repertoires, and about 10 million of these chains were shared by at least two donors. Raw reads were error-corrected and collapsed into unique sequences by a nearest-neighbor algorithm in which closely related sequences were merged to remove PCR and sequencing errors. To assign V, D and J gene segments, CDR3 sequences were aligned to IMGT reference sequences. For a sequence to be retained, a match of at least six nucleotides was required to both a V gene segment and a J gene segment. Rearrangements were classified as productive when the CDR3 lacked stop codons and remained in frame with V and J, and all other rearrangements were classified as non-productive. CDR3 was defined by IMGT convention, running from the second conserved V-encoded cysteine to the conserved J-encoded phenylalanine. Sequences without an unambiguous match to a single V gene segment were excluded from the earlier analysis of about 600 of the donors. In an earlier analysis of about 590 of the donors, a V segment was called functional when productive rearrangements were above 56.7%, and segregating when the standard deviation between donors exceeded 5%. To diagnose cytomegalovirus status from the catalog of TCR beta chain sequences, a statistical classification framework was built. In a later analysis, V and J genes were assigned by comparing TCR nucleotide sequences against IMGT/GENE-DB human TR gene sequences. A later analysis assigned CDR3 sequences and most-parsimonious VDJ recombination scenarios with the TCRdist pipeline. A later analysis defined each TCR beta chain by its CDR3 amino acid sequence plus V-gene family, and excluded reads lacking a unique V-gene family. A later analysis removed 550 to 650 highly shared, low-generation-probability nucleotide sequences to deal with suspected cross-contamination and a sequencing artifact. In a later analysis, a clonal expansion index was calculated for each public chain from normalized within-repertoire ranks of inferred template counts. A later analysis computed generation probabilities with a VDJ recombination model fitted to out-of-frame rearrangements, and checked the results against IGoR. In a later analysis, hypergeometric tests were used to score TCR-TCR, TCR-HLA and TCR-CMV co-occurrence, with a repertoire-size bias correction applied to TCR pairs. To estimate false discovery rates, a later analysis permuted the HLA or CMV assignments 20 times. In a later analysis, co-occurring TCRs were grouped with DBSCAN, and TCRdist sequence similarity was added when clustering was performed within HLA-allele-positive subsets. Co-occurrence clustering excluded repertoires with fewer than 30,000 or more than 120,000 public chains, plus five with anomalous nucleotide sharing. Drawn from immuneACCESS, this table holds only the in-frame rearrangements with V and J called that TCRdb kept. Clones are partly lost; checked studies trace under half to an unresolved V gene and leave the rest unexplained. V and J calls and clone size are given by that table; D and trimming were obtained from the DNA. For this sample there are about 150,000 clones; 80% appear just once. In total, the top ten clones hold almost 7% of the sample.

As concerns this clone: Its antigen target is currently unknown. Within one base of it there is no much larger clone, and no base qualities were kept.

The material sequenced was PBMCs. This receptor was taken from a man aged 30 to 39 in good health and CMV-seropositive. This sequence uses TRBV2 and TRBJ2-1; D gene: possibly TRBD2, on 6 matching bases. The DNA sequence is TGTGCCAGTAAAGGGCTAGCGCTCTACAATGAGCAGTTCTTC. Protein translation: CASKGLALYNEQFF.